The next 23 T cell receptor beta chains were all read from a single sample in a study of spatial heterogeneity in lung cancer. Time point specified: sample taken at primary tumor resection. TCRdb fed the 5' RACE reads into MiXCR, producing one record per CDR3 protein. The repertoire holds roughly 23,000 distinct CDR3 sequences, with approximately 4.8% as singletons. The sample here was PBMCs, taken at surgery. Receptor source: a male donor with early-stage non-small cell lung cancer.

This clonotype was counted many times. V is TRBV6-5 and J is TRBJ2-1; D is perhaps TRBD1 (6 bases). Trimming pared 7 bases from V and 6 bases from J, leaving 16 bases between. CDR1 and CDR2 (germline): MNHEY, SVGAGI. CDR3 size: 14 residues. In DNA form, the CDR3 reads TGTGCCAGCACAAGATTGACAGGCTTCAATGAGCAGTTCTTC. This encodes CASTRLTGFNEQFF.

This clonotype has ten or more counts. The chain links TRBV7-2 to TRBJ1-1; no firm D call. This CDR3 contains 12 residues. Germline V gives CDR1 SGHTA, CDR2 FQGNSA. The germline V and J ends were trimmed by 4 bases and 5 bases, with 8 bases remaining between them. The CDR3 region is CASSSPLTEAFF. In DNA form, the CDR3 reads TGTGCCAGCAGCTCCCCCCTAACTGAAGCTTTCTTT.

A few counts support this clonotype. This chain uses TRBV6-1 with TRBJ2-5; weak D call: TRBD1 (5 bases). Trimming pared 3 bases from V and 12 bases from J, leaving 14 bases between. The CDR3 sequence is 12 residues long. In germline, CDR1 is MNHNS, CDR2 SASEGT. The CDR3 spells CASSDFGRVEYF. The CDR3 nucleotides are TGTGCCAGCAGTGATTTCGGCAGGGTTGAGTACTTC.

The table lists this clonotype with many counts. The chain joins TRBV6-2 or TRBV6-3 to TRBJ2-1; 11 bases line up with TRBD2. CDR1 is MNHEY and CDR2 is SVGEGT in the germline V gene. The V segment lost 6 bases and the J segment 6 bases; nucleotides outside the gene matches: 7. The CDR3 is 15 residues long. CDR3 amino acids: CASSPSGRSRNEQFF. The CDR3 DNA reads as TGTGCCAGCAGCCCTAGCGGGAGGTCTCGCAATGAGCAGTTCTTC.

This clonotype was observed at least ten times. This chain uses TRBV30 with TRBJ2-1, with TRBD2 matching 9 bases. Trimming removed 1 base from V and 1 base from J; junction bases left unmatched: 11. The germline CDR1 and CDR2 sequences are GTSNPN and SVGIG (reference sequence). This CDR3 spans 18 amino acids. The DNA for the CDR3 is TGTGCCTGGAGTGAGCTAGCGGGGTTGATGGCGTCCTACAATGAGCAGTTCTTC. Translation gives CAWSELAGLMASYNEQFF.

This clonotype was picked up many times. The chain employs TRBV5-1 and TRBJ2-1; 9 nucleotides agree with TRBD2. V shed 4 bases and J 2 bases; nucleotides not matched to a gene: 7. Germline CDR1 reads SGHRS; CDR2 reads YFSETQ. CDR3 length equals 16 residues. In DNA form, the CDR3 reads TGCGCCAGCAGCCTAAGGAGACTAGCGGCCTACAATGAGCAGTTCTTC. It encodes CASSLRRLAAYNEQFF.

This clonotype has at least ten counts. The genes are TRBV12-3 or TRBV12-4 and TRBJ2-7, with unresolved D. Trimming removed 3 bases from V and 6 bases from J, with 15 bases in between. The CDR3 covers 14 residues. CDR3 DNA: TGTGCCAGCAGTTTGCAAGACTTATCGGGCGAGCAGTACTTC. Its translation is CASSLQDLSGEQYF.

This clonotype was detected ten times or more. The genes are TRBV28 and TRBJ2-7, with 7 bases aligning to TRBD1. Germline V gives CDR1 MDHEN, CDR2 SYDVKM. V trimming: 6 bases; J trimming: 6 bases; junction bases outside the gene matches: 11. This CDR3 spans 14 amino acids. The CDR3 spells CASRITGTVREQYF. CDR3 coding DNA: TGTGCCAGCAGAATAACCGGGACAGTCCGCGAGCAGTACTTC.

This clonotype is medium-sized (0.01 to 0.1%) in the sample. CDR3 amino acids: CASSLQGQPQHF. As DNA, the CDR3 is TGTGCCAGCAGCTTACAGGGTCAGCCCCAGCATTTT. V and J are TRBV7-9 and TRBJ1-5; D perhaps matches TRBD1 (5 bases). The CDR3 length is 12 residues. Per germline, CDR1 SEHNR and CDR2 FQNEAQ (reference sequence). V was trimmed by 2 bases and J by 6 bases, leaving 5 bases between them.

This clonotype was picked up many times. CDR3 amino acids: CSASSQANNQPQHF. For the CDR3, the DNA is TGCAGTGCTAGTAGTCAGGCTAACAATCAGCCCCAGCATTTT. J is TRBJ1-5 and V is TRBV20-1; D is unresolved. Germline values: CDR1 DFQATT, CDR2 SNEGSKA (reference sequence). This CDR3 contains 14 residues. Trimming removed 3 bases from V and 3 bases from J, with 12 bases in between.

This clonotype was recorded many times. This chain connects TRBV30 to TRBJ2-3, with D perhaps matching TRBD2 (6 bases). V gave up 0 bases and J gave up 1 base, with 8 bases separating them. From germline, CDR1 is GTSNPN and CDR2 SVGIG (reference sequence). CDR3 length: 14 residues. The CDR3 DNA reads TGTGCCTGGAGTGTAAGACTAGGCACAGATACGCAGTATTTT. Amino acid sequence: CAWSVRLGTDTQYF. Full variable domain (remainder filled in from reference TRBV30 and TRBJ2-3): SQTIHQWPATLVQPVGSPLSLECTVEGTSNPNLYWYRQAAGRGLQLLFYSVGIGQISSEVPQNLSASRPQDRQFILSSKKLLLSDSGFYLCAWSVRLGTDTQYFGPGTRLTVL.

The sample holds many counts of this clonotype. The rearrangement links TRBV5-5 to TRBJ2-3; D gene ambiguous. Trimming removed 5 bases at V and 2 bases at J, with 3 bases between. The CDR3 sequence is 11 residues long. Germline loops: CDR1 SGHKS, CDR2 YYEKEE (reference sequence). The CDR3 protein is CASSHTDTQYF. The CDR3, as DNA: TGTGCCAGCAGTCACACAGATACGCAGTATTTT.

This clonotype was seen repeatedly, ten times or more. The CDR3 bases are TGTGCCAGCAGTCCCCACCGATTTAATTCACCCCTCCACTTT. This gives the protein CASSPHRFNSPLHF. V and J are TRBV28 and TRBJ1-6; D gene unclear. Germline CDR1 reads MDHEN; CDR2 reads SYDVKM. The V end lost 5 bases, the J end lost 6 bases, and 11 bases lay between the germline ends. The CDR3 has 14 amino acids.

This rearrangement joins TRBV20-1 to TRBJ2-3; 11 bases map to TRBD2. The CDR3 extends over 17 amino acids. V lost 5 bases to trimming and J lost 2 bases; unmatched junction nucleotides: 12. Germline V CDR1 and CDR2: DFQATT, SNEGSKA (reference sequence). CDR3: CSAGLAGGLTYTDTQYF. Written as DNA, the CDR3 is TGCAGTGCTGGATTAGCGGGAGGGCTAACCTACACAGATACGCAGTATTTT.

This clonotype has ten or more counts. This chain uses TRBV18 with TRBJ1-5; D gene unclear. This CDR3 contains 15 residues. V was trimmed by 6 bases and J by 1 base, leaving 13 bases between them. Germline V lookup: CDR1 KGHSH, CDR2 LQKENI. DNA for the CDR3: TGTGCCAGCTCCCGCCCGGGTATCAGCAATCAGCCCCAGCATTTT. Translated, it gives CASSRPGISNQPQHF. The full variable domain, its missing parts supplied by reference TRBV18 and TRBJ1-5, is NAGVMQNPRHLVRRRGQEARLRCSPMKGHSHVYWYRQLPEEGLKFMVYLQKENIIDESGMPKERFSAEFPKEGPSILRIQQVVRGDSAAYFCASSRPGISNQPQHFGDGTRLSIL.

This clonotype was counted ten times or more. J is TRBJ2-3 and V is TRBV20-1; the match to TRBD2 covers 10 bases. Trimming at V came to 0 bases and at J to 0 bases, leaving 12 bases not matched to a gene. Germline-derived CDR1 and CDR2 are DFQATT and SNEGSKA (reference sequence). This CDR3 has 19 amino acids. CDR3 in amino acids: CSAREAGGPSELSTDTQYF. CDR3 sequence (DNA): TGCAGTGCTAGAGAAGCGGGGGGGCCATCTGAGTTGAGCACAGATACGCAGTATTTT.

This clonotype has ten or more counts. V and J are TRBV10-3 and TRBJ2-3; 11 positions agree with TRBD2. V gave up 6 bases and J gave up 6 bases; unmatched junction bases: 11. Germline assignment: CDR1 ENHRY and CDR2 SYGVKD. The CDR3 spans 16 residues. The CDR3 DNA sequence: TGTGCCATCAGAGCTGTTACTAGCGGGAGTGATGATACGCAGTATTTT. The encoded protein is CAIRAVTSGSDDTQYF.

In this sample, this clonotype turned up many times. The genes are TRBV30 and TRBJ1-2, with D uncertain. Germline CDR1 is GTSNPN and CDR2 is SVGIG (reference sequence). The CDR3 is made up of 13 amino acids. The ends were cut back, 6 bases at V and 4 bases at J, with 15 bases in the middle. The CDR3, as DNA: TGTGCCTGCGCCGAAGACGGTCCCTATGGCTACACCTTC. Its translation is CACAEDGPYGYTF.

This clonotype is labeled as medium-sized. The J gene is TRBJ2-1, the V gene TRBV28; 14 nucleotides agree with TRBD2. J gave up 4 bases and V 6 bases, and 8 bases lay outside the gene matches. The CDR3 runs 17 residues. Looked up from germline, CDR1 is MDHEN and CDR2 is SYDVKM. This CDR3 reads CASSRLAGGNMYNEQFF. CDR3 coding DNA: TGTGCCAGCAGCCGACTAGCGGGAGGGAATATGTACAATGAGCAGTTCTTC.

This clonotype was detected ten times or more. The chain couples TRBV3-1 to TRBJ1-1, with 10 nucleotides matching TRBD1. This CDR3 has 17 amino acids. CDR1 and CDR2 (germline): LGHDT, YNNKEL (reference sequence). V shed 4 bases, J shed 0 bases, and the junction held 8 bases outside the gene matches. The CDR3, as DNA: TGTGCCAGCAGCCGAAACAGACAGGGGGCTATGAACACTGAAGCTTTCTTT. Its protein product is CASSRNRQGAMNTEAFF.

This clonotype came up many times. The rearrangement links TRBV20-1 to TRBJ2-1; D gene unclear. The CDR3 is made up of 11 amino acids. The germline CDR1 and CDR2 sequences are DFQATT and SNEGSKA (reference sequence). The CDR3 DNA follows: TGCAGCACTAATGAGCACAATGAGCAGTTCTTC. Residues: CSTNEHNEQFF.

In its sample, this clonotype was seen many times. The chain recombines TRBV21-1 with TRBJ2-1; TRBD2 reflects the table's D call only, with no check against the DNA. TRBV21-1 is annotated as a pseudogene. CDR3 size: 20 residues. The CDR3 region is CASSKALIWGTSGDYNEQFF. The CDR3 DNA reads TGTGCCAGCAGCAAAGCCCTGATTTGGGGGACTAGCGGGGACTACAATGAGCAGTTCTTC.

The chain employs TRBV3-1 and TRBJ2-2; no definite D call. The CDR3 extends over 15 amino acids. Trimming cost V 1 base and J 3 bases, with 9 bases left between them. The germline V gene has CDR1 LGHDT and CDR2 YNNKEL (reference sequence). The CDR3 loop reads CASSQVLGYTGELFF. Written as DNA, the CDR3 is TGTGCCAGCAGCCAAGTTTTAGGGTACACCGGGGAGCTGTTTTTT.